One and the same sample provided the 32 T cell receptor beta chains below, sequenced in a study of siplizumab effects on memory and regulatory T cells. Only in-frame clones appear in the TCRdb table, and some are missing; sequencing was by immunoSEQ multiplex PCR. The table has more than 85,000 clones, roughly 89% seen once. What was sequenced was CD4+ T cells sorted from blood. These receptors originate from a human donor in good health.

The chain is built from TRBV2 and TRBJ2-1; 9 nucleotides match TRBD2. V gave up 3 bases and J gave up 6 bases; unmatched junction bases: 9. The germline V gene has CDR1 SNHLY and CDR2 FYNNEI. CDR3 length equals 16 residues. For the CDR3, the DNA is TGTGCCAGCAGTGACCCGGGGCGGGGGGGCCTCAATGAGCAGTTCTTC. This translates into CASSDPGRGGLNEQFF.

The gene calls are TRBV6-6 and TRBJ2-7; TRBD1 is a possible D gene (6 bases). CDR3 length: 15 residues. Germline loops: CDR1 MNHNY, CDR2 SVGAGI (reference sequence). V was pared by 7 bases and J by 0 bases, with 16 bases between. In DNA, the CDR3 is TGTGCCAGCACCCAAATCCGGGACATCTCCTACGAGCAGTACTTC. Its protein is CASTQIRDISYEQYF.

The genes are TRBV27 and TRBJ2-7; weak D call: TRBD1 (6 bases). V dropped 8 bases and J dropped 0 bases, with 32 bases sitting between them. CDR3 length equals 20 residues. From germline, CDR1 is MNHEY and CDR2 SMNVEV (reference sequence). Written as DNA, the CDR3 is TGTGCCAGCGTAGCCGTCACCACCACCTTCCAGGGGCTAAGCTCCTACGAGCAGTACTTC. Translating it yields CASVAVTTTFQGLSSYEQYF.

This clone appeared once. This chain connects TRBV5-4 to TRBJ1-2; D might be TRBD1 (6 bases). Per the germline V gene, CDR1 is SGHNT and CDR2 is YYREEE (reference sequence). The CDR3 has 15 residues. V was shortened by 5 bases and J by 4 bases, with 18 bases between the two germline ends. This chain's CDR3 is CASSWDTGGTYGYTF. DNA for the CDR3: TGTGCCAGCAGTTGGGACACAGGAGGGACCTATGGCTACACCTTC.

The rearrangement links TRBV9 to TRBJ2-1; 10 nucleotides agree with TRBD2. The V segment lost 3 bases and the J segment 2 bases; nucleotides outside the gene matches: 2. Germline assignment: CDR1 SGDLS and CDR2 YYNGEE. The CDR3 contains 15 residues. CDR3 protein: CASSASGGAYNEQFF. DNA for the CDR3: TGTGCCAGCAGCGCCAGCGGGGGGGCCTACAATGAGCAGTTCTTC.

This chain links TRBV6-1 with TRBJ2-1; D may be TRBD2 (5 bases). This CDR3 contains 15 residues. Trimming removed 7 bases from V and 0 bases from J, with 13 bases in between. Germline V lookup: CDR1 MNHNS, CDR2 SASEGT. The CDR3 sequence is CASTASRTSYNEQFF. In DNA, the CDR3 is TGTGCCAGCACGGCTAGCCGTACCTCCTACAATGAGCAGTTCTTC.

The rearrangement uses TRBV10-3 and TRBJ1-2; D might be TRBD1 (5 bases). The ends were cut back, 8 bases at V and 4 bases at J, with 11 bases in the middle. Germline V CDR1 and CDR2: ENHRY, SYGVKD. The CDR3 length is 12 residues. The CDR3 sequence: CAIGGETYGYTF. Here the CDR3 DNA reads TGTGCCATCGGGGGGGAGACCTATGGCTACACCTTC.

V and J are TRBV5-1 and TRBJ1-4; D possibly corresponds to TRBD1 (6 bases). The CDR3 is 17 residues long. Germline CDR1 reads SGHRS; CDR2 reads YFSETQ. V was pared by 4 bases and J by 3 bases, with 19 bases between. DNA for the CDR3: TGCGCCAGCAGCCCCCGGGACAATCCAACCTCTAATGAAAAACTGTTTTTT. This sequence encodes CASSPRDNPTSNEKLFF. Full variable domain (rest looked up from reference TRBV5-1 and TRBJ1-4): KAGVTQTPRYLIKTRGQQVTLSCSPISGHRSVSWYQQTPGQGLQFLFEYFSETQRNKGNFPGRFSGRQFSNSRSEMNVSTLELGDSALYLCASSPRDNPTSNEKLFFGSGTQLSVL.

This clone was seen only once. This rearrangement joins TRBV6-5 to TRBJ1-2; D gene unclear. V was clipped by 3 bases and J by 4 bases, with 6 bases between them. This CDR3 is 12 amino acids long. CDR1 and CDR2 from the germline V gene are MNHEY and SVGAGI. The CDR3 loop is CASSYAGYGYTF. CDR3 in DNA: TGTGCCAGCAGTTATGCTGGCTATGGCTACACCTTC.

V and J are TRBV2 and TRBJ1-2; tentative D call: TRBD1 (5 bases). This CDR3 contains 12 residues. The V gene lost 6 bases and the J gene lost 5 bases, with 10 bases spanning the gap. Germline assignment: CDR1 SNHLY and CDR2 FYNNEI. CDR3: CASRQDQYGYTF. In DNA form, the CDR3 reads TGTGCCAGCAGACAGGATCAATATGGCTACACCTTC.

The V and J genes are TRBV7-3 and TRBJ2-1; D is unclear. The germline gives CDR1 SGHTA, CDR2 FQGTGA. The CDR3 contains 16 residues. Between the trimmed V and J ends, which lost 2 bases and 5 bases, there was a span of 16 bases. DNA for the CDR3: TGTGCCAGCAGCTTATATGGCCCCCCGACGAACAATGAGCAGTTCTTC. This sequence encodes CASSLYGPPTNNEQFF.

CDR3 sequence reads: CASSTRQNIQYF. CDR3 in DNA: TGTGCCAGCAGTACTAGGCAGAACATTCAGTACTTC. This rearrangement joins TRBV6-5 to TRBJ2-4; a weak D match, TRBD2 (5 bases). The CDR3 has 12 amino acids. V shed 5 bases and J shed 7 bases, with 9 bases lying between them. CDR1 is MNHEY, CDR2 SVGAGI, per germline.

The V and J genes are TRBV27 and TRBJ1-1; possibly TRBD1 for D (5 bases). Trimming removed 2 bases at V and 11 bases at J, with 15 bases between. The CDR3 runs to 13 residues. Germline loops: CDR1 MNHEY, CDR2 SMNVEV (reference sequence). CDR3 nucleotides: TGTGCCAGCAGTTTAGGAAGCTTGGGGCGGGCTTTCTTT. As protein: CASSLGSLGRAFF.

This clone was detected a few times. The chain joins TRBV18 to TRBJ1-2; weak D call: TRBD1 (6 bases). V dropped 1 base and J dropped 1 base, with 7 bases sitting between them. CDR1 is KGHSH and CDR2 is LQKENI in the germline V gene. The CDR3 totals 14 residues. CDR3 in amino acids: CASSPQGDNYGYTF. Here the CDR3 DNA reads TGTGCCAGCTCACCACAGGGGGATAACTATGGCTACACCTTC.

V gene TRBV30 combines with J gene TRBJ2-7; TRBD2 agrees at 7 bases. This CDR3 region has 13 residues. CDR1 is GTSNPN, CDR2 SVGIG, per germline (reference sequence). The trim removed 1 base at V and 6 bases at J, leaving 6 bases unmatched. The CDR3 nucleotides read TGTGCCTGGAGTGCGGGGGGAGTCGCCGAGCAGTACTTC. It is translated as CAWSAGGVAEQYF.

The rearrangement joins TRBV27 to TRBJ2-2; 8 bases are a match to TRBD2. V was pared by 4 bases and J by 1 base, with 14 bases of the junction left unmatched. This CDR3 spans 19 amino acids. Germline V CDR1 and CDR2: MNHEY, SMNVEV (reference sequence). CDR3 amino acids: CASSYGGGQPILNTGELFF. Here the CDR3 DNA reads TGTGCCAGCAGTTACGGGGGGGGGCAGCCAATACTGAACACCGGGGAGCTGTTTTTT.

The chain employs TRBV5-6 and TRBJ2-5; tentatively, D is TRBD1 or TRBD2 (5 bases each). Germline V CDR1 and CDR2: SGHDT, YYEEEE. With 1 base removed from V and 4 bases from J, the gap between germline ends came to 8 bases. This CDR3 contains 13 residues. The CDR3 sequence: CASSLFGTETQYF. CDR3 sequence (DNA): TGTGCCAGCAGCTTGTTCGGGACAGAGACCCAGTACTTC.

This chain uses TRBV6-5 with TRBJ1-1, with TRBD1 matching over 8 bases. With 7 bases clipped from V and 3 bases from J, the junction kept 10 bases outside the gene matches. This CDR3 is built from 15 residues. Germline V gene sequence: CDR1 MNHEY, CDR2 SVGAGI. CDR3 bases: TGTGCCAGCACCCCCTATGGACAGGGAGACACTGAAGCTTTCTTT. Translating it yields CASTPYGQGDTEAFF.

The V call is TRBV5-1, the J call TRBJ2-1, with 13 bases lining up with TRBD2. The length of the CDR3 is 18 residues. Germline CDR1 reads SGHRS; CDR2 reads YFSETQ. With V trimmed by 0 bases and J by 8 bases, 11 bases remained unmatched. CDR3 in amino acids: CASSLALAGGLGMYEQFF. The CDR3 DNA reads TGCGCCAGCAGCTTGGCACTAGCGGGAGGGTTAGGTATGTATGAGCAGTTCTTC.

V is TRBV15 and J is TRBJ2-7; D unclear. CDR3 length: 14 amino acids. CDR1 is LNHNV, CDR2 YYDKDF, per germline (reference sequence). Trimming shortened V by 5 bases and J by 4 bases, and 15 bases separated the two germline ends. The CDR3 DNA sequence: TGTGCCACCAGCGGTACGCAGTCTTATTACGAGCAGTACTTC. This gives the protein CATSGTQSYYEQYF.

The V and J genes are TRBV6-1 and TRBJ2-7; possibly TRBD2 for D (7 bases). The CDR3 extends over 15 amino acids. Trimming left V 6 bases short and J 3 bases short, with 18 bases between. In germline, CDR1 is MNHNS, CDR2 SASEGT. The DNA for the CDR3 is TGTGCCAGCAGGGGGGGGGCAGGGGTCGTCTACGAGCAGTACTTC. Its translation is CASRGGAGVVYEQYF.

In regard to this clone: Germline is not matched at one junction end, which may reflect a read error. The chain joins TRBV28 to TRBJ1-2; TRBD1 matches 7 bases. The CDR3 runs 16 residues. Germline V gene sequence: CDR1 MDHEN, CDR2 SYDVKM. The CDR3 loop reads CASSLKIGTARSAPNF. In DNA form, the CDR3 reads TGTGCCAGCAGTTTAAAAATAGGGACAGCAAGGTCGGCCCCGAACTTC.

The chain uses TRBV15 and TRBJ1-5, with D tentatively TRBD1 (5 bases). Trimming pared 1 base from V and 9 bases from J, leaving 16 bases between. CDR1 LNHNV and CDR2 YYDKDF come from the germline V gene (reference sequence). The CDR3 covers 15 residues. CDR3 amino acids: CATSRVAGSGGPQHF. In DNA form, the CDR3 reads TGTGCCACCAGCAGAGTAGCAGGGTCAGGAGGGCCCCAGCATTTT.

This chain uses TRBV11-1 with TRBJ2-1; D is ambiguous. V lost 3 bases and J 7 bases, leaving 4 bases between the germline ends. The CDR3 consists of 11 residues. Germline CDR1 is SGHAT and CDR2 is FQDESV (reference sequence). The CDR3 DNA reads TGTGCCAGCAGCTTCTCTAATGAGCAGTTCTTC. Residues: CASSFSNEQFF.

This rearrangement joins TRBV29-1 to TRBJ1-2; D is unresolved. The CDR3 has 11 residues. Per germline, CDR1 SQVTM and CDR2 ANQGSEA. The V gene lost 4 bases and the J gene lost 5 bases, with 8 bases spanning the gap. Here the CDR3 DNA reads TGCAGCGTTGTATATGGGTATGGCTACACCTTC. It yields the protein CSVVYGYGYTF. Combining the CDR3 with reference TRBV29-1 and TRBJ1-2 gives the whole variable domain SAVISQKPSRDICQRGTSLTIQCQVDSQVTMMFWYRQQPGQSLTLIATANQGSEATYESGFVIDKFPISRPNLTFSTLTVSNMSPEDSSIYLCSVVYGYGYTFGSGTRLTVV.

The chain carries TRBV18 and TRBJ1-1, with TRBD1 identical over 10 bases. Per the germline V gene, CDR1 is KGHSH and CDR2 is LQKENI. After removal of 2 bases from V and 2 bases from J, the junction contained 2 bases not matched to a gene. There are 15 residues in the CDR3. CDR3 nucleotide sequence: TGTGCCAGCTCACCATGGGACAGGGGTAACACTGAAGCTTTCTTT. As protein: CASSPWDRGNTEAFF.

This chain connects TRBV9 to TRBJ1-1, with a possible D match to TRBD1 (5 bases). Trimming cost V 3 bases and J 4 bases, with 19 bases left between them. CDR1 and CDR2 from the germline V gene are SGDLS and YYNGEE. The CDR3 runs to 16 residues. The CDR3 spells CASSARQRSLPTEAFF. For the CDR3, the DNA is TGTGCCAGCAGCGCCCGACAGAGATCCTTACCCACTGAAGCTTTCTTT.

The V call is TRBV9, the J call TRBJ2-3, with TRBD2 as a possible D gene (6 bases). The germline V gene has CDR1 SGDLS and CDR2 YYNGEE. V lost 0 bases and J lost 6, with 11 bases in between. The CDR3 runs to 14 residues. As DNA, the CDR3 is TGTGCCAGCAGCGTAGAGGCGGGGACGGATACGCAGTATTTT. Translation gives CASSVEAGTDTQYF.

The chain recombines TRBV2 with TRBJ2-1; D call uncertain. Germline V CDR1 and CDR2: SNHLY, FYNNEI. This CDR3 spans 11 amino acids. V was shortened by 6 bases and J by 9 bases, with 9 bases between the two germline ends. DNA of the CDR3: TGTGCCAGCAGCTTTACACTTGAGCAGTTCTTC. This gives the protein CASSFTLEQFF.

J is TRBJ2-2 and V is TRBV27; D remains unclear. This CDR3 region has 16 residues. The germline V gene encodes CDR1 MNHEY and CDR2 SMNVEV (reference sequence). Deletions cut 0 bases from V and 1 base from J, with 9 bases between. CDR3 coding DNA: TGTGCCAGCAGTTTATCAGGCAGGAGGAACACCGGGGAGCTGTTTTTT. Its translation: CASSLSGRRNTGELFF.

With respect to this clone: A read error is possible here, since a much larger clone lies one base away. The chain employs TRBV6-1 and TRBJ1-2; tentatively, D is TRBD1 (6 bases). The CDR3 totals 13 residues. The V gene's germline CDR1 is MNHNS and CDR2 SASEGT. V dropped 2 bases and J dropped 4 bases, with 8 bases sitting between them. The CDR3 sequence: CASSETGFYGYTF. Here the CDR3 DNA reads TGTGCCAGCAGTGAAACAGGGTTCTATGGCTACACCTTC.

The DNA for the CDR3 is TGCGCCAGCAGCCGAGGACAGGGTGGAAACACCATATATTTT. Its protein is CASSRGQGGNTIYF. The chain uses TRBV5-1 and TRBJ1-3; 8 nucleotides align to TRBD1. Germline loops: CDR1 SGHRS, CDR2 YFSETQ. With V trimmed by 4 bases and J by 3 bases, 3 bases remained unmatched. CDR3 length equals 14 residues.